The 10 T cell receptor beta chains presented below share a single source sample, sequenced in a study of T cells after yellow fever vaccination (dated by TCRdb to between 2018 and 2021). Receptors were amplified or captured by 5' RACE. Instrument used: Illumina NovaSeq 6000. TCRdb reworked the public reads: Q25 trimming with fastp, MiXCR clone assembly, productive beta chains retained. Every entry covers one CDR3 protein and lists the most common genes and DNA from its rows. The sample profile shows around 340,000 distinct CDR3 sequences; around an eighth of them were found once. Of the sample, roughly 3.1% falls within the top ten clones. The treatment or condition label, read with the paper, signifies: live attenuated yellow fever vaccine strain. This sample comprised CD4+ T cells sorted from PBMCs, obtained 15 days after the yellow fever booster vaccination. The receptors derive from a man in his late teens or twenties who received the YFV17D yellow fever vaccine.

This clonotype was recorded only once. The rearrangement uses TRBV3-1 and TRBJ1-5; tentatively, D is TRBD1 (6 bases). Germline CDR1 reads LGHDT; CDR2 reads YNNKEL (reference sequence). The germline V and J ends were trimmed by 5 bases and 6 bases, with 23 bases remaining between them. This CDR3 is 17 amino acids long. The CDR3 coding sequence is TGTGCCAGCAGCAGCCGAGGGGGGATTAACGGGGGTCAGCCCCAGCATTTT. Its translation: CASSSRGGINGGQPQHF.

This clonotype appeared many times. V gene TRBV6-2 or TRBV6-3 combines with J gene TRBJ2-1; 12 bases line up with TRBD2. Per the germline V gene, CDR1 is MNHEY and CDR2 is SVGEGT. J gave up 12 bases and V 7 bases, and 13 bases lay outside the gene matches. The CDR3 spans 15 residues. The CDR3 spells CASKDTTSGGSRQFF. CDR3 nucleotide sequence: TGTGCCAGCAAAGACACGACTAGCGGGGGCTCCCGGCAGTTCTTC.

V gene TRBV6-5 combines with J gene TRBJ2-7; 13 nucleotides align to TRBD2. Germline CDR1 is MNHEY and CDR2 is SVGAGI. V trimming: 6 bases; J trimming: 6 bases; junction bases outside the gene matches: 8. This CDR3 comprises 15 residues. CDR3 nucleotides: TGTGCCAGCAGAGGCGGGACTAGCGGGGAGGGCGAGCAGTACTTC. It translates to CASRGGTSGEGEQYF.

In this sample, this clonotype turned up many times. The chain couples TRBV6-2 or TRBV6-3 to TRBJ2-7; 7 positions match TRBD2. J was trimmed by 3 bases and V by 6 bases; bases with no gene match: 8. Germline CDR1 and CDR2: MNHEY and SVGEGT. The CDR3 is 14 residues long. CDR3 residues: CASRTPGGGYEQYF. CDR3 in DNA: TGTGCCAGCAGGACTCCTGGCGGGGGCTACGAGCAGTACTTC.

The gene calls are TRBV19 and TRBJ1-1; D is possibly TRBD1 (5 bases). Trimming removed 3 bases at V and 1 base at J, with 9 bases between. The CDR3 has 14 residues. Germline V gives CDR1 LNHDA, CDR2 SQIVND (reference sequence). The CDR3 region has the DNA TGTGCCAGTAGTATGGCAGGGAAGAACACTGAAGCTTTCTTT. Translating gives CASSMAGKNTEAFF.

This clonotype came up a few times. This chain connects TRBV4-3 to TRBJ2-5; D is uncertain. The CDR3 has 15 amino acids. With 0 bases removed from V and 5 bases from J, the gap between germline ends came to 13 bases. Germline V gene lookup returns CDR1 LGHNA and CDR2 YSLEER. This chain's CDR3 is CASSQDLRAGETQYF. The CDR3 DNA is TGCGCCAGCAGCCAAGATTTAAGGGCCGGGGAGACCCAGTACTTC.

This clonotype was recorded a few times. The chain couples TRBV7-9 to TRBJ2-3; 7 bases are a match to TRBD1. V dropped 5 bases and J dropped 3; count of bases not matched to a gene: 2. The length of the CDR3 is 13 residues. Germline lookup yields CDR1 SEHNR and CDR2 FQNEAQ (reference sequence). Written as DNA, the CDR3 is TGTGCCAGCAGCGAACAGGGGACAGATACGCAGTATTTT. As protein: CASSEQGTDTQYF.

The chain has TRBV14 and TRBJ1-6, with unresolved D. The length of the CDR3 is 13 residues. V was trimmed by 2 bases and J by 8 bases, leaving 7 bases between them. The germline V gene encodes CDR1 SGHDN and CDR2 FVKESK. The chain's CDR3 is CASSQSTHSPLHF. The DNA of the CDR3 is TGTGCCAGCAGCCAATCTACCCATTCACCCCTCCACTTT.

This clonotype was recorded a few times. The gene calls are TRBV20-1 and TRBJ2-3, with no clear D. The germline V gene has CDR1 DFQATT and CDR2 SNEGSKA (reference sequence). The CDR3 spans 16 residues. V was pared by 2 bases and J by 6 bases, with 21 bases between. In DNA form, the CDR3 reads TGCAGTGCTAGAAGCCGTAGGAGCCCACAGCAGGATACGCAGTATTTT. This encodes CSARSRRSPQQDTQYF.

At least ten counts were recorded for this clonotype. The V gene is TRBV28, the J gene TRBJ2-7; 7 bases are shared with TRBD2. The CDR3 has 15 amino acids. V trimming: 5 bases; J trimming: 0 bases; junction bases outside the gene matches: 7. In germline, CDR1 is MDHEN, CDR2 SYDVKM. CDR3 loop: CASSPRGRGSYEQYV. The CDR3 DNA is TGTGCCAGCAGTCCCCGAGGGAGGGGCTCCTACGAGCAGTACGTC.